The clone carrying this TCR beta chain was recorded many times. The target antigen is unknown. With 4 bases clipped from V and 2 bases from J, the junction kept 6 bases outside the gene matches. The germline V gene encodes CDR1 MDHEN and CDR2 SYDVKM. The CDR3 totals 16 residues. The repertoire was sequenced with immunoSEQ multiplex PCR; TCRdb's copy has only in-frame clones and lacks some. This sample has tens of thousands of clones and no singletons, with about 2.2% in the ten largest. The data were taken from a study of T cells after posttransplantation cyclophosphamide. Study results and caveats: Tissue-infiltrating T cells from skin or gut overlapped little with blood T cells.

The chain has TRBV28 and TRBJ2-3; 10 bases are a match to TRBD2. The sequencing sample was made of PBMCs. The TCR comes from a man aged 35-49 years in good health, CMV-negative, and a related stem cell transplant donor. DNA for the CDR3: TGTGCCAGCAGTTCATGGACTAGCGGTCCCACAGATACGCAGTATTTT. This gives the protein CASSSWTSGPTDTQYF. Complete variable domain (other parts from reference TRBV28 and TRBJ2-3): DVKVTQSSRYLVKRTGEKVFLECVQDMDHENMFWYRQDPGLGLRLIYFSYDVKMKEKGDIPEGYSVSREKKERFSLILESASTNQTSMYLCASSSWTSGPTDTQYFGPGTRLTVL.